This TCR beta chain was documented in a study of cytomegalovirus exposure and HLA in healthy donors. With 4 bases clipped from V and 9 bases from J, the junction kept 2 bases outside the gene matches. In germline, CDR1 is SEHNR, CDR2 FQNEAQ (reference sequence). The CDR3 spans 14 residues. PCR primers comprised 60 Vbeta and 13 Jbeta primers. Repertoires were generated with immunoSEQ multiplex PCR, while TCRdb's copy carries only in-frame clones and drops some. This sample has around 170,000 clones; 65% to 75% occur once, and the top ten carry 1.5%. The sequenced sample consisted of PBMCs. The chain combines TRBV7-9 with TRBJ1-6, with 11 bases identical to TRBD1. The TCR comes from a girl between 10 and 17 years old in good health and CMV-seronegative. CDR3 protein: CASSSGTGGSPLHF. CDR3 nucleotides: TGTGCCAGCAGCTCCGGGACAGGGGGTTCACCCCTCCACTTT.